This TCR beta chain appears in the sequencing data of a study of blood T cell repertoires in COVID-19. Study information: PBMCs, B-cell-depleted T cells, or T cells were the source of the cDNA or gDNA that made up the material.

Seattle patients were enrolled while actively infected and followed longitudinally. Original processing notes: For nucleated cells, counts were estimated from reference gene primer amplification. Method: immunoSEQ multiplex PCR; TCRdb's copy keeps in-frame clones and lacks some. That table is the source of V, J and clone size, and D and trimming were worked out from the DNA. The sample lists approximately 88,000 clones, around 75% occurring once. Germline V CDR1 and CDR2: SGHTA, FQGNSA. The junction had 4 bases not matched to a gene; V was cut back by 5 bases and J by 4 bases. This CDR3 comprises 15 residues.

The sequenced sample consisted of peripheral blood. V is TRBV7-2 and J is TRBJ2-1; 11 bases are shared with TRBD1. The origin of this receptor is a man between 65 and 79 years old with COVID-19, enrolled during active disease. The CDR3 coding sequence is TGTGCCAGCAGCCCAGGGACAGGGGGTTACAATGAGCAGTTCTTC. Translated: CASSPGTGGYNEQFF. The complete variable domain, with remaining parts taken from reference TRBV7-2 and TRBJ2-1, reads GAGVSQSPSNKVTEKGKDVELRCDPISGHTALYWYRQSLGQGLEFLIYFQGNSAPDKSGLPSDRFSAERTGGSVSTLTIQRTQQEDSAVYLCASSPGTGGYNEQFFGPGTRLTVL.